These T cell receptor beta chains were read from a single sample in a study of identifying expanded T cells in peripheral blood. Clones were sequenced by immunoSEQ multiplex PCR, and TCRdb holds only the in-frame ones, with some missing. The sample has some 100,000 clones, 88% seen once. Material for sequencing was blood. These receptors were obtained from a person between 18 and 75 years old in good health. Each CDR3 is given with its conserved first and last residue. The order of the fields is J gene, CDR3 length, D gene, V gene, clone size, CDR3 protein, CDR3 DNA. A D gene is named only where the DNA matches it firmly. Rows may omit the clone size; those that give it use once, few, many or a size class.

TRBJ2-2 13 TRBD1 TRBV6-6 NA CASSRTGSGELFF TGTGCCAGCAGCCGGACAGGTTCCGGGGAGCTGTTTTTT
TRBJ2-3 15 TRBD2 TRBV5-6 many CASSSPSGSTDTQYF TGTGCCAGCAGCTCCCCTAGCGGGAGCACAGATACGCAGTATTTT
TRBJ1-1 15 TRBD1 TRBV6-5 once CASRGKGQGSTEAFF TGTGCCAGCAGGGGCAAGGGACAGGGAAGCACTGAAGCTTTCTTT
TRBJ1-1 13 NA TRBV4-1 once CASSRGGSTKAFF TGCGCCAGCAGCCGAGGGGGATCCACTAAAGCTTTCTTT
TRBJ2-7 15 TRBD2 TRBV15 NA CATSSQRGPTYEQYF TGTGCCACCAGCTCCCAGCGGGGCCCCACCTACGAGCAGTACTTC
TRBJ2-7 14 NA TRBV5-5 NA CASSLEGGSYEQYF TGTGCCAGCAGCTTGGAGGGGGGCTCCTACGAGCAGTACTTC
TRBJ2-3 16 TRBD2 TRBV5-1 NA CASSLRLAGGTDTQYF TGCGCCAGCAGCTTAAGACTAGCGGGGGGCACAGATACGCAGTATTTT
TRBJ1-6 14 NA TRBV6-1 NA CASTRDFSNSPLHF TGTGCCAGCACCCGGGACTTTAGTAATTCACCCCTCCACTTT
TRBJ1-4 14 TRBD1 TRBV7-6 NA CASSPGQGREKLFF TGTGCCAGCAGCCCAGGACAGGGGCGGGAAAAACTGTTTTTT
TRBJ2-7 12 NA TRBV10-3 NA CAISDISYEQYF TGTGCCATCAGTGACATTTCCTACGAGCAGTACTTC
TRBJ2-7 12 NA TRBV6-5 NA CASRYSTYEQYF TGTGCCAGCAGGTACAGTACCTACGAGCAGTACTTC
TRBJ2-7 11 TRBD1 TRBV20-1 NA CSAITGDEQYF TGCAGTGCGATAACAGGGGACGAGCAGTACTTC
TRBJ2-7 14 TRBD1 TRBV7-2 NA CASSFRQGPYEQYF TGTGCCAGCAGCTTTCGACAGGGACCCTACGAGCAGTACTTC
TRBJ2-2 14 NA TRBV7-3 NA CASSRGTNTGELFF TGTGCCAGCAGCCGAGGAACAAACACCGGGGAGCTGTTTTTT
TRBJ1-4 11 NA TRBV6-1 NA CASSVTEKLFF TGTGCCAGCAGTGTAACGGAAAAACTGTTTTTT
TRBJ2-1 14 TRBD2 TRBV2 NA CASSLSGRVNEQFF TGTGCCAGCAGCTTAAGTGGGAGGGTCAATGAGCAGTTCTTC